This T cell receptor beta chain is drawn from a study of beta chain features in type 1 diabetes. The wider study: Regarding age, gender and cell yields, patients proved similar to healthy donors.

A few counts support this clone. The antigen is undetermined. Regarding the study as a whole: In cDNA sequencing, cells with high TCR expression could be over-represented. Naive, central memory and Treg TCRB repertoires seemed to resemble each other more closely in patients than they did in healthy donors. HLA influence on TCRB rearrangement stayed unresolved here. The study found moderately but significantly shorter TCRB CDR3s in all four CD4+ subsets of Type 1 diabetes patients.

Germline assignment: CDR1 GTSNPN and CDR2 SVGIG (reference sequence). This CDR3 region has 14 residues. Deletions cut 6 bases from V and 4 bases from J, with 19 bases between. Since all of the isolated RNA was reverse transcribed, expressed TCRB transcripts were what got sequenced. Only in-frame clones appear in the TCRdb table, and some are missing; sequencing was by immunoSEQ multiplex PCR. The sample lists roughly 180,000 clones, around 8% occurring once. The chain has TRBV30 and TRBJ2-7; tentative D call: TRBD1 (8 bases). This sequence originates from a woman aged 40 to 50 with type 1 diabetes. Specimen: central memory CD4+ T cells from blood. The CDR3 loop is CACSSGTGGYEQYF. The CDR3 DNA follows: TGTGCCTGTTCAAGCGGGACAGGTGGATACGAGCAGTACTTC. The full variable domain, in which reference TRBV30 and TRBJ2-7 provide the parts outside the CDR3, is SQTIHQWPATLVQPVGSPLSLECTVEGTSNPNLYWYRQAAGRGLQLLFYSVGIGQISSEVPQNLSASRPQDRQFILSSKKLLLSDSGFYLCACSSGTGGYEQYFGPGTRLTVT.